This passage covers 14 T cell receptor beta chains from one sample sequenced in a study of monozygotic twins with inflammatory bowel disease. Reprocessing the 5' RACE reads, TCRdb reports a single entry for every CDR3 protein and omits DNA. The sample table sets out 80,000 or so distinct CDR3 sequences. Sequenced material: blood. These receptors all come from a human donor with ulcerative colitis or Crohn's disease, or a healthy co-twin of an affected twin (not recorded which).

The chain joins TRBV5-1 to TRBJ1-1. Germline V gene lookup returns CDR1 SGHRS and CDR2 YFSETQ. This CDR3 has 16 amino acids. CDR3 residues: CASSLAGPGPGTEAFF.

V usage is TRBV6-1 and J usage is TRBJ2-7. Germline values: CDR1 MNHNS, CDR2 SASEGT. The CDR3 spans 15 residues. Here the CDR3 reads CASSETAGKTYEQYF.

The chain combines TRBV5-1 with TRBJ2-4; TCRdb names TRBD2, which stays unverified in the absence of DNA. Germline CDR1 and CDR2: SGHRS and YFSETQ. CDR3 length: 13 residues. CDR3 loop: CASSLGGPNIQYF.

CDR3 protein: CASSLEAPLGAQYF. The chain couples TRBV7-9 to TRBJ2-5; TCRdb proposes TRBD1, but this gene call is untestable without DNA. CDR3 length equals 14 residues. In germline, CDR1 is SEHNR, CDR2 FQNEAQ (reference sequence). The full variable domain, rest sourced from reference TRBV7-9 and TRBJ2-5, is DTGVSQNPRHKITKRGQNVTFRCDPISEHNRLYWYRQTLGQGPEFLTYFQNEAQLEKSRLLSDRFSAERPKGSFSTLEIQRTEQGDSAMYLCASSLEAPLGAQYFGPGTRLLVL.

The rearrangement links TRBV5-1 to TRBJ2-3; the D call from TCRdb, TRBD1, cannot be confirmed without DNA. From germline, CDR1 is SGHRS and CDR2 YFSETQ. This CDR3 has 17 residues. The CDR3: CDSSPNPAGSSTDTQYF. Together with reference TRBV5-1 and TRBJ2-3, the CDR3 gives the full variable domain: KAGVTQTPRYLIKTRGQQVTLSCSPISGHRSVSWYQQTPGQGLQFLFEYFSETQRNKGNFPGRFSGRQFSNSRSEMNVSTLELGDSALYLCDSSPNPAGSSTDTQYFGPGTRLTVL.

This chain connects TRBV2 to TRBJ1-5. The germline CDR1 and CDR2 sequences are SNHLY and FYNNEI. The CDR3 runs to 16 residues. The CDR3 loop is CASSDSTGQAGGPQHF. The whole variable domain, remainder taken from reference TRBV2 and TRBJ1-5, is EPEVTQTPSHQVTQMGQEVILRCVPISNHLYFYWYRQILGQKVEFLVSFYNNEISEKSEIFDDQFSVERPDGSNFTLKIRSTKLEDSAMYFCASSDSTGQAGGPQHFGDGTRLSIL.

The gene calls are TRBV5-1 and TRBJ2-3; TCRdb's D call of TRBD2 is untestable without DNA. Germline values: CDR1 SGHRS, CDR2 YFSETQ. CDR3 length: 15 residues. The CDR3: CASSLVSGGLDTQYF.

The gene calls are TRBV6-6 and TRBJ2-7; there is no DNA to check the TCRdb D call of TRBD1. The CDR3 has 13 amino acids. Germline loops: CDR1 MNHNY, CDR2 SVGAGI (reference sequence). The CDR3 loop is CASSDRGKGEQYF.

The V gene is TRBV20-1, the J gene TRBJ1-6; the D gene TCRdb calls, TRBD1, cannot be checked with no DNA. The germline gives CDR1 DFQATT, CDR2 SNEGSKA (reference sequence). The CDR3 spans 14 residues. The CDR3: CSATGQDYNSPLHF.

The chain carries TRBV10-3 and TRBJ2-7; the TCRdb D gene call, TRBD2, has no DNA to confirm it. This CDR3 is built from 15 residues. CDR1 ENHRY and CDR2 SYGVKD come from the germline V gene. CDR3 protein: CAISVWSGSSYEQYF.

V is TRBV5-1 and J is TRBJ2-7; TCRdb's D call of TRBD1 is untestable without DNA. This CDR3 comprises 14 residues. Germline V gene data show CDR1 as SGHRS and CDR2 as YFSETQ. CDR3 residues: CASSLAPGTGEQYF.

CDR3 protein: CASSPARGNYGYTF. This sequence joins TRBV18 and TRBJ1-2; TCRdb outputs TRBD1, but without DNA this stays unchecked. The germline gives CDR1 KGHSH, CDR2 LQKENI. This CDR3 is 14 amino acids long.

V gene TRBV11-3 combines with J gene TRBJ1-1; TCRdb's D gene call, TRBD1, goes unchecked for lack of DNA. This CDR3 spans 13 amino acids. Germline V gene sequence: CDR1 SGHNT, CDR2 YENEEA. The CDR3 sequence: CASSLSGHTEAFF.

The gene calls are TRBV5-1 and TRBJ2-2. The V gene's germline CDR1 is SGHRS and CDR2 YFSETQ. The CDR3 is made up of 15 amino acids. The CDR3 sequence: CASSVKASNTGELFF.